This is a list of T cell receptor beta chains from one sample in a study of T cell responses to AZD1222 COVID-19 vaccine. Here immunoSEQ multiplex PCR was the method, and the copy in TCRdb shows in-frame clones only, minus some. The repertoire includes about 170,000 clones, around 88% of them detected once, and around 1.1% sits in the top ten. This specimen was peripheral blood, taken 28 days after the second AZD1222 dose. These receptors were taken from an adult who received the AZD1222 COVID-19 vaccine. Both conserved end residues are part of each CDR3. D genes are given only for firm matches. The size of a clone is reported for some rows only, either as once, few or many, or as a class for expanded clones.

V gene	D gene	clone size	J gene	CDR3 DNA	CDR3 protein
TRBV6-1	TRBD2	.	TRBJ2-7	TGTGCCAGCAGTGAATGGGGCGGCGGGGGGGCCCACGAGCAGTACTTC	CASSEWGGGGAHEQYF
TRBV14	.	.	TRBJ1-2	TGTGCCAGCAGCCAGACGGGGTTAGGGTATGGCTACACCTTC	CASSQTGLGYGYTF
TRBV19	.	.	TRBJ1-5	TGTGCCAGTACTGCTGTCGGGGGTGGCAATCAGCCCCAGCATTTT	CASTAVGGGNQPQHF
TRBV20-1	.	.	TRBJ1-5	TGCAGTGCTTCATTAGGGCCCCAGCATTTT	CSASLGPQHF
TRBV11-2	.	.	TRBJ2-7	TGTGCCAGCAGCTCTGACAGGTTCTCCTACGAGCAGTACTTC	CASSSDRFSYEQYF
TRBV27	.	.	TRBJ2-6	TGTGCCAGCCAGAAGGGGGGCTCGGATGGGGCCAACGTCCTGACTTTC	CASQKGGSDGANVLTF
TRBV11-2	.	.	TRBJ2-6	TGTGCCAGCAGCTTAGACGGGGGGCCTGGGGCCAACGTCCTGACTTTC	CASSLDGGPGANVLTF
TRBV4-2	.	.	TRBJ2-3	TGTGCCAGCAGCCAAGATCCCTCCACAGATACGCAGTATTTT	CASSQDPSTDTQYF
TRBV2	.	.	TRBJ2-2	TGTGCCAGCAAGGGCGGCAGATCGAACACCGGGGAGCTGTTTTTT	CASKGGRSNTGELFF
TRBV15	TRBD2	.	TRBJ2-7	TGTGCCACCAGCAGAGAGGCTAGCGGGTCCTACGAGCAGTACTTC	CATSREASGSYEQYF
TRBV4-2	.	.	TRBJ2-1	TGTGCCAGCAGCCAAGTGAGTCTTCGAGACTTAGGGGAGCAGTTCTTC	CASSQVSLRDLGEQFF
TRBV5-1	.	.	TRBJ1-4	TGCGCCAGCAGCTTGGCCGGCAGACTTAATGAAAAACTGTTTTTT	CASSLAGRLNEKLFF
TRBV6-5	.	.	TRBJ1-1	TGTGCCAGCAGGGGGTGGGCCACTGAAGCTTTCTTT	CASRGWATEAFF
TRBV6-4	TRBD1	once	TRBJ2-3	TGTGCCAGCAGTACCACAGGGGGCGGGACAGATACGCAGTATTTT	CASSTTGGGTDTQYF
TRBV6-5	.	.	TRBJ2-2	TGTGCCAGCCGCACACCAAGGGGGGAAGGCGGGGAGCTGTTTTTT	CASRTPRGEGGELFF
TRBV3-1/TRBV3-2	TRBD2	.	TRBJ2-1	TGTGCCAGCAGCCAAGTGGGGCTAGCGGGGGGGCATGGTGAGCAGTTCTTC	CASSQVGLAGGHGEQFF
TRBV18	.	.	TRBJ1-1	TGTGCCAGCTCACAATATCGGATGAACACTGAAGCTTTCTTT	CASSQYRMNTEAFF